These T cell receptor beta chains were read from a single sample in a study of cytomegalovirus exposure and HLA in healthy donors. The table came from immunoSEQ multiplex PCR; TCRdb's copy has only in-frame clones and leaves some out. The sample yields 100,000 to 150,000 clones, about nine tenths seen once. Sequencing was carried out using PBMCs. These receptors all come from a woman aged 18-29 years in good health and CMV-seronegative. Each CDR3 is given with its conserved first and last residue. The D gene is left open where the match is weak. Clone size is given for some rows only: seen once, a few or many times, or a class if the clone is expanded.

14 | TRBJ2-1 | TRBV19 | - | - | CASSISPRYNEQFF | TGTGCCAGTAGTATATCCCCCCGCTACAATGAGCAGTTCTTC
15 | TRBJ2-3 | TRBV4-2 | - | - | CASSASGTYTDTQYF | TGTGCCAGCAGCGCCTCCGGGACTTACACAGATACGCAGTATTTT
12 | TRBJ2-5 | TRBV30 | - | - | CAWSTRAETQYF | TGTGCCTGGAGTACCAGGGCGGAGACCCAGTACTTC
14 | TRBJ2-7 | TRBV1 | - | - | CTSSQSRLVYEQYF | TGCACCAGCAGCCAATCCAGACTGGTCTACGAGCAGTACTTC
15 | TRBJ2-7 | TRBV5-1 | TRBD1 | - | CASSLLQGATYEQYF | TGCGCCAGCAGCTTGTTGCAGGGGGCAACCTACGAGCAGTACTTC
14 | TRBJ2-7 | TRBV2 | TRBD2 | - | CASSGWTSGYEQYF | TGTGCCAGCAGTGGGTGGACTAGCGGCTACGAGCAGTACTTC
13 | TRBJ2-7 | TRBV5-1 | - | few | CASSLSHSYEQYF | TGCGCCAGCAGCTTGTCCCACTCCTACGAGCAGTACTTC
12 | TRBJ1-1 | TRBV18 | - | - | CASSPLGPEAFF | TGTGCCAGCTCACCGCTTGGCCCTGAAGCTTTCTTT
15 | TRBJ2-1 | TRBV27 | TRBD2 | - | CASSPRTSGIYEQFF | TGTGCCAGCAGTCCGCGGACTAGCGGGATCTATGAGCAGTTCTTC
12 | TRBJ2-3 | TRBV28 | - | - | CASSLLADTQYF | TGTGCCAGCAGTCTACTAGCAGATACGCAGTATTTT
14 | TRBJ2-7 | TRBV15 | - | few | CATSKEGRAYEQYF | TGTGCCACCAGCAAGGAGGGACGGGCCTACGAGCAGTACTTC
12 | TRBJ2-7 | TRBV28 | TRBD2 | once | CASGGVFYEQYF | TGTGCCAGCGGGGGGGTGTTCTACGAGCAGTACTTC
13 | TRBJ1-1 | TRBV10-3 | - | few | CAIRTGLNTEAFF | TGTGCCATCAGAACAGGGTTGAACACTGAAGCTTTCTTT
15 | TRBJ1-2 | TRBV27 | TRBD1 | once | CASSLYHRGRDGYTF | TGTGCCAGCAGTTTATACCACAGGGGGCGCGATGGCTACACCTTC
15 | TRBJ2-7 | TRBV19 | - | once | CASSIGQGLAYEQYF | TGTGCCAGTAGTATAGGGCAGGGGTTGGCGTACGAGCAGTACTTC
16 | TRBJ2-1 | TRBV7-8 | TRBD2 | - | CASSWTSGSSDNEQFF | TGTGCCAGCAGCTGGACTAGCGGGAGTAGTGACAATGAGCAGTTCTTC
17 | TRBJ2-1 | TRBV11-2 | TRBD2 | - | CASSLEYWGTSDNEQFF | TGTGCCAGCAGCTTAGAGTATTGGGGGACTAGCGACAATGAGCAGTTCTTC
13 | TRBJ1-1 | TRBV6-5 | - | once | CASSYRVNTEAFF | TGTGCCAGCAGTTACAGAGTGAACACTGAAGCTTTCTTT
16 | TRBJ2-3 | TRBV9 | TRBD2 | - | CASGAGTRTVIDTQYF | TGTGCCAGCGGCGCCGGGACTAGGACTGTTATAGATACGCAGTATTTT
17 | TRBJ2-2 | TRBV11-2 | TRBD2 | - | CASSSRLAGANTGELFF | TGTGCCAGCAGCTCCCGACTAGCGGGGGCGAACACCGGGGAGCTGTTTTTT
15 | TRBJ2-3 | TRBV29-1 | - | - | CSVEFVGRGTDTQYF | TGCAGCGTTGAATTTGTGGGGCGCGGCACAGATACGCAGTATTTT
16 | TRBJ2-3 | TRBV28 | - | - | CASRNAGSFYTDTQYF | TGTGCCAGCAGAAATGCAGGGTCGTTCTACACAGATACGCAGTATTTT
14 | TRBJ1-2 | TRBV5-4 | TRBD1 | - | CASSLSQGSYGYTF | TGTGCCAGCAGCTTATCACAGGGGAGCTATGGCTACACCTTC
16 | TRBJ2-7 | TRBV5-4 | - | - | CASSTIRIGTPGEQYF | TGTGCCAGCAGCACTATCCGCATAGGGACTCCAGGGGAGCAGTACTTC
12 | TRBJ2-7 | TRBV28 | TRBD2 | - | CASTVGRTPLYF | TGTGCCAGCACCGTCGGGAGGACTCCACTATACTTC
15 | TRBJ2-3 | TRBV19 | TRBD1 | - | CASSSGQGYTDTQYF | TGTGCCAGTAGTAGTGGACAGGGGTACACAGATACGCAGTATTTT
18 | TRBJ2-1 | TRBV11-2 | TRBD2 | - | CASSYEDALANLYNEQFF | TGTGCCAGCAGCTACGAGGATGCACTAGCGAACCTATACAATGAGCAGTTCTTC
12 | TRBJ1-1 | TRBV19 | TRBD1 | - | CASSPGQGSAFF | TGTGCCAGTAGTCCGGGACAGGGTTCAGCTTTCTTT
15 | TRBJ2-7 | TRBV7-8 | TRBD2 | - | CASSLAGTSFYEQYF | TGTGCCAGCAGCTTAGCGGGGACTAGCTTCTACGAGCAGTACTTC
17 | TRBJ2-1 | TRBV10-3 | TRBD2 | few | CAISERGTAGGPSEQFF | TGTGCCATCAGTGAGAGGGGAACGGCGGGAGGGCCTTCTGAGCAGTTCTTC
16 | TRBJ2-2 | TRBV4-1 | TRBD1 | - | CASSQAGQGNTGELFF | TGCGCCAGCAGCCAAGCGGGACAGGGGAACACCGGGGAGCTGTTTTTT
15 | TRBJ2-1 | TRBV29-1 | TRBD2 | - | CSLNPGLAGGNEQFF | TGCAGCTTAAACCCTGGACTAGCGGGAGGCAATGAGCAGTTCTTC
16 | TRBJ2-1 | TRBV9 | TRBD2 | - | CASSPPSGRAWNEQFF | TGTGCCAGCAGCCCCCCTAGCGGGAGGGCCTGGAATGAGCAGTTCTTC
12 | TRBJ2-1 | TRBV12-5 | TRBD1 | - | CASGSPTGRQFF | TGTGCTAGTGGTTCCCCGACAGGGAGGCAGTTCTTC
13 | TRBJ2-7 | TRBV28 | TRBD1 | - | CASRGQGDYEQYF | TGTGCCAGCAGGGGACAGGGGGATTACGAGCAGTACTTC
13 | TRBJ2-5 | TRBV16 | - | - | CASSPIAEETQYF | TGTGCCAGCAGCCCTATAGCAGAAGAGACCCAGTACTTC
16 | TRBJ2-1 | TRBV7-6 | TRBD2 | - | CASSPEWSGRRNEQFF | TGTGCCAGCAGCCCCGAGTGGAGCGGGAGAAGGAATGAGCAGTTCTTC
15 | TRBJ2-5 | TRBV5-6 | TRBD2 | - | CASSFPSGSGETQYF | TGTGCCAGCAGCTTTCCCAGCGGGAGCGGGGAGACCCAGTACTTC
14 | TRBJ2-7 | TRBV19 | TRBD1 | - | CASSINRGLVEQYF | TGTGCCAGTAGTATCAACAGGGGGCTAGTCGAGCAGTACTTC
13 | TRBJ2-5 | TRBV11-2 | - | - | CASSLDSKETQYF | TGTGCCAGCAGCTTAGATAGCAAGGAGACCCAGTACTTC
15 | TRBJ2-7 | TRBV5-6 | TRBD1 | once | CASSRRGDRGNEQYF | TGTGCCAGCAGCCGGAGGGGGGACAGGGGTAACGAGCAGTACTTC
13 | TRBJ2-7 | TRBV28 | TRBD2 | few | CASSDGGTYEQYF | TGTGCCAGCAGTGACGGGGGGACCTACGAGCAGTACTTC
14 | TRBJ1-4 | TRBV19 | TRBD1 | - | CASSSGQESEKLFF | TGTGCCAGTAGTAGCGGACAGGAGAGTGAAAAACTGTTTTTT
17 | TRBJ1-5 | TRBV28 | - | - | CASKPQVYLNPDQPQHF | TGTGCCAGCAAACCTCAGGTGTACCTGAATCCCGATCAGCCCCAGCATTTT
14 | TRBJ2-2 | TRBV19 | TRBD1 | - | CATQTGGWYGELFF | TGTGCCACCCAAACAGGGGGCTGGTACGGGGAGCTGTTTTTT
15 | TRBJ2-7 | TRBV2 | - | - | CASSEAAGISYEQYF | TGTGCCAGCAGTGAAGCGGCGGGAATCTCCTACGAGCAGTACTTC